This is a list of T cell receptor beta chains from one sample in a study of kidney transplant recipient with SARS-CoV-2 infection. Via MiXCR, TCRdb re-called the reads, giving one row per CDR3 protein. The table has some 220,000 distinct CDR3 sequences, less than 35% seen once. The sample in question was a blood sample, obtained at baseline and on roughly day 120 from a kidney transplant recipient. The receptors originated from a young adult male patient who had COVID-19 and was a kidney transplant recipient. Some T cells may be supplied by the graft donor. The CDR3 runs from the conserved cysteine through the conserved F or W. The order of the fields is D gene, V gene, CDR3 length, J gene, clone size, CDR3 DNA, CDR3 protein. D genes are given only for firm matches. Only some rows state a clone size, as once, few, many or a class for expanded clones.

d_gene: TRBD2
v_gene: TRBV7-2
len: 13
j_gene: TRBJ2-1
abundance: many
CDR3nt: TGTGCCAGCGGATTAGCGGGAGTTCCGGAGCAGTTCTTC
CDR3aa: CASGLAGVPEQFF

d_gene: -
v_gene: TRBV5-4
len: 16
j_gene: TRBJ1-2
abundance: many
CDR3nt: TGTGCCAGCTCTACACACGTACCAGGAAAGACCTATGGCTACACCTTC
CDR3aa: CASSTHVPGKTYGYTF

d_gene: -
v_gene: TRBV6-5
len: 12
j_gene: TRBJ1-2
abundance: many
CDR3nt: TGTGCCAGCAGAACCGGGCTCTATGGCTACACCTTC
CDR3aa: CASRTGLYGYTF

d_gene: -
v_gene: TRBV5-1
len: 13
j_gene: TRBJ2-7
abundance: many
CDR3nt: TGCGCCAGCAGCTTGAGGACAGCTTACGAGCAGTACTTC
CDR3aa: CASSLRTAYEQYF

d_gene: -
v_gene: TRBV18
len: 17
j_gene: TRBJ2-7
abundance: few
CDR3nt: TGTGCCAGCTCACCAAGGAGGGTGGGACACCAATCCTACGAGCAGTACTTC
CDR3aa: CASSPRRVGHQSYEQYF

d_gene: TRBD1
v_gene: TRBV6-4
len: 14
j_gene: TRBJ2-2
abundance: many
CDR3nt: TGTGCCAGCAGTGAGGGACAGGACACCGGGGAGCTGTTTTTT
CDR3aa: CASSEGQDTGELFF

d_gene: -
v_gene: TRBV19
len: 15
j_gene: TRBJ2-7
abundance: many
CDR3nt: TGTGCCAGTAGTACCGGGAGCCCAGGTCCCTACGAGCAGTACTTC
CDR3aa: CASSTGSPGPYEQYF

d_gene: -
v_gene: TRBV5-6
len: 15
j_gene: TRBJ2-4
abundance: few
CDR3nt: TGTGCCAGCAGCTTCACTAGTCTCAAGGCAAACATTCAGTACTTC
CDR3aa: CASSFTSLKANIQYF

d_gene: TRBD2
v_gene: TRBV10-3
len: 16
j_gene: TRBJ2-7
abundance: many
CDR3nt: TGTGCCACCTCCGCCCGTGGGAGCGGGAGTGAAGACGAGCAGTACTTC
CDR3aa: CATSARGSGSEDEQYF

d_gene: -
v_gene: TRBV5-8
len: 16
j_gene: TRBJ1-2
abundance: -
CDR3nt: TGTGCCAGCGGCGAATCTCATCCACGAAAGACCTATGGCTACACCTTC
CDR3aa: CASGESHPRKTYGYTF

d_gene: -
v_gene: TRBV19
len: 17
j_gene: TRBJ2-6
abundance: few
CDR3nt: TGTGCCAGTAAAGTCCAGACCAACCGGGCTGGGGCCAACGTCCTGACTTTC
CDR3aa: CASKVQTNRAGANVLTF

d_gene: -
v_gene: TRBV5-1
len: 14
j_gene: TRBJ2-2
abundance: few
CDR3nt: TGCGCCAGCAGTAATGGGGAGAACACCGGGGAGCTGTTTTTT
CDR3aa: CASSNGENTGELFF

d_gene: TRBD1
v_gene: TRBV4-3
len: 15
j_gene: TRBJ1-1
abundance: many
CDR3nt: TGCGCCAGCAGCCAAGACCCACAGGGGCGCACTGAAGCTTTCTTT
CDR3aa: CASSQDPQGRTEAFF

d_gene: -
v_gene: TRBV19
len: 17
j_gene: TRBJ1-2
abundance: once
CDR3nt: TGTGACAGTAGTGCCGAAAAGACAAATCGAAAGACCTATGGCTACACCTTC
CDR3aa: CDSSAEKTNRKTYGYTF

d_gene: TRBD1
v_gene: TRBV12-5
len: 16
j_gene: TRBJ2-2
abundance: many
CDR3nt: TGTGCTAGTGGTCCTCCCTCAGGGGGCATCGCCGGGGAGCTGTTTTTT
CDR3aa: CASGPPSGGIAGELFF

d_gene: -
v_gene: TRBV5-5
len: 16
j_gene: TRBJ1-2
abundance: many
CDR3nt: TGTGCCAGCGGATTGGCTGTCTCGCGAAAGACCTATGGCTACACCTTC
CDR3aa: CASGLAVSRKTYGYTF

d_gene: -
v_gene: TRBV6-1
len: 17
j_gene: TRBJ1-2
abundance: many
CDR3nt: TGTGCCAGCAGTATGCGCACCTCTATGCGAAAGACCTATGGCTACACCTTC
CDR3aa: CASSMRTSMRKTYGYTF

d_gene: -
v_gene: TRBV12-3/TRBV12-4
len: 13
j_gene: TRBJ1-1
abundance: many
CDR3nt: TGTGCCAGCAGGGCGGCGTCCCGCACTGAAGCTTTCTTT
CDR3aa: CASRAASRTEAFF

d_gene: -
v_gene: TRBV3-1
len: 14
j_gene: TRBJ1-1
abundance: many
CDR3nt: TGTGCCAGCAGCCAACACAGGGAGAACACTGAAGCTTTCTTT
CDR3aa: CASSQHRENTEAFF

d_gene: -
v_gene: TRBV14
len: 13
j_gene: TRBJ2-7
abundance: many
CDR3nt: TGTGCCAGCAGCCAAGATGGTCTGGGTATGCAGTACTTC
CDR3aa: CASSQDGLGMQYF

d_gene: -
v_gene: TRBV21-1
len: 17
j_gene: TRBJ2-3
abundance: -
CDR3nt: TGTGCCAGCAGCCATCTAATAGCTACAGTCATGCAAGATACGCAGTATTTT
CDR3aa: CASSHLIATVMQDTQYF

d_gene: -
v_gene: TRBV29-1
len: 11
j_gene: TRBJ1-2
abundance: many
CDR3nt: TGCAGCGTCCCCCCAGACTATGGCTACACCTTC
CDR3aa: CSVPPDYGYTF

d_gene: -
v_gene: TRBV8-2
len: 16
j_gene: TRBJ1-2
abundance: few
CDR3nt: TGTGGCAGTGAGAATCCTGATAGCCGAAAGACCTATGGCTACACCTTC
CDR3aa: CGSENPDSRKTYGYTF

d_gene: -
v_gene: TRBV8-2
len: 16
j_gene: TRBJ1-2
abundance: many
CDR3nt: TGTGGCAGTGTATTTTATGATAGCCGAAAGACCTATGGCTACACCTTC
CDR3aa: CGSVFYDSRKTYGYTF

d_gene: TRBD2
v_gene: TRBV6-5
len: 15
j_gene: TRBJ2-3
abundance: -
CDR3nt: TGTGCCAGCAGGTACCGAGCGGGAGACACAGATACGCAGTATTTT
CDR3aa: CASRYRAGDTDTQYF

d_gene: -
v_gene: TRBV7-2
len: 13
j_gene: TRBJ2-1
abundance: many
CDR3nt: TGTGCCACTAACAGGGATCCCTACAATGAGCAGTTCTTC
CDR3aa: CATNRDPYNEQFF

d_gene: -
v_gene: TRBV7-3
len: 13
j_gene: TRBJ1-1
abundance: many
CDR3nt: TGTGCCAGCAGCTTAACACCGACAGCAGAAGCTTTCTTT
CDR3aa: CASSLTPTAEAFF

d_gene: -
v_gene: TRBV3-1
len: 17
j_gene: TRBJ1-2
abundance: -
CDR3nt: TGTGCCAGCAGCGACACCAACACCCTTCGAAAGACCTATGGCTACACCTTC
CDR3aa: CASSDTNTLRKTYGYTF

d_gene: -
v_gene: TRBV11-2
len: 17
j_gene: TRBJ1-2
abundance: many
CDR3nt: TGCGCCAGCAGTGTACGCATCACTTCTAGAAAGACCTATGGCTACACCTTC
CDR3aa: CASSVRITSRKTYGYTF

d_gene: TRBD2
v_gene: TRBV7-3
len: 16
j_gene: TRBJ2-1
abundance: -
CDR3nt: TGTGCCAGCAGCCCCCGGACTAGCGGGGGATACAATGAGCAGTTCTTC
CDR3aa: CASSPRTSGGYNEQFF

d_gene: -
v_gene: TRBV7-9
len: 17
j_gene: TRBJ1-2
abundance: many
CDR3nt: TGTGCCAGCAGCTCGGAAGCATACCATGGAAAGACCTATGGCTACACCTTC
CDR3aa: CASSSEAYHGKTYGYTF

d_gene: TRBD2
v_gene: TRBV24-1
len: 19
j_gene: TRBJ2-3
abundance: -
CDR3nt: TGTGCCACCAGTGATCCGTTGGGCCTAGCGGGAATAGAGGCAGATACGCAGTATTTT
CDR3aa: CATSDPLGLAGIEADTQYF

d_gene: TRBD2
v_gene: TRBV12-3/TRBV12-4
len: 15
j_gene: TRBJ2-1
abundance: -
CDR3nt: TGTGCCAGCAGTTTGATTAGCGGGGGCCACAATGAGCAGTTCTTC
CDR3aa: CASSLISGGHNEQFF

d_gene: -
v_gene: TRBV24-1
len: 16
j_gene: TRBJ2-2
abundance: many
CDR3nt: TGTGCCACCAGTGATGCCTCCAGGGGAAGCACCGGGGAGCTGTTTTTT
CDR3aa: CATSDASRGSTGELFF

d_gene: -
v_gene: TRBV3-1
len: 16
j_gene: TRBJ2-6
abundance: many
CDR3nt: TGTGCCAGCCGTTCCTTGGGGGGTCCTGGGGCCAACGTCCTGACTTTC
CDR3aa: CASRSLGGPGANVLTF

d_gene: TRBD2
v_gene: TRBV4-3
len: 16
j_gene: TRBJ2-1
abundance: many
CDR3nt: TGCGCCAGCAGCCAAGATTCCCAGCGGGGGGTCAATGAGCAGTTCTTC
CDR3aa: CASSQDSQRGVNEQFF

d_gene: TRBD1
v_gene: TRBV28
len: 17
j_gene: TRBJ1-4
abundance: -
CDR3nt: TGTGCCAGCAACTTCCAGGCAGGGGGCGCATCTAATGAAAGACTGTTTTTT
CDR3aa: CASNFQAGGASNERLFF